This T cell receptor beta chain was sequenced in a study of Ad26.COV2.S vaccination and SARS-CoV-2 variants. Study overall: By the intramuscular route, Ad26.COV2.S was given once, or twice 56 days apart. General study results and limits: Spike-specific TCR breadth in vaccine recipients exceeded that seen in placebo recipients. Total T cell responses were possibly underestimated by TCR breadth and depth analyses.

Repertoires were generated with immunoSEQ multiplex PCR, while TCRdb's copy carries only in-frame clones and drops some. The sample includes 250,000 or so clones, 87% of them seen just once. Treatment given: some 19 received Ad26.COV2.S at low or high dose, single or two shots; 5 received placebo; per-sample allocation not given. The samples date from day 63 after the first vaccine or placebo injection. With respect to this clone: Its antigen is still unknown.

This sequence originates from a person between 18 and 59 years old who received the Ad26.COV2.S COVID-19 vaccine or a placebo. Sequenced here: peripheral blood, sampled in a trial of Ad26.COV2.S vaccine versus placebo.

CDR3 nucleotide sequence: TGTGCCAGCAGTAGGGGGAGTAGTCAGCCCCAGCATTTT. Translation gives CASSRGSSQPQHF. The V and J genes are TRBV7-2 and TRBJ1-5; TRBD1 is a possible D gene (6 bases). V lost 6 bases to trimming and J lost 6 bases, with 12 bases between them. This CDR3 spans 13 amino acids. The V gene's germline CDR1 is SGHTA and CDR2 FQGNSA.